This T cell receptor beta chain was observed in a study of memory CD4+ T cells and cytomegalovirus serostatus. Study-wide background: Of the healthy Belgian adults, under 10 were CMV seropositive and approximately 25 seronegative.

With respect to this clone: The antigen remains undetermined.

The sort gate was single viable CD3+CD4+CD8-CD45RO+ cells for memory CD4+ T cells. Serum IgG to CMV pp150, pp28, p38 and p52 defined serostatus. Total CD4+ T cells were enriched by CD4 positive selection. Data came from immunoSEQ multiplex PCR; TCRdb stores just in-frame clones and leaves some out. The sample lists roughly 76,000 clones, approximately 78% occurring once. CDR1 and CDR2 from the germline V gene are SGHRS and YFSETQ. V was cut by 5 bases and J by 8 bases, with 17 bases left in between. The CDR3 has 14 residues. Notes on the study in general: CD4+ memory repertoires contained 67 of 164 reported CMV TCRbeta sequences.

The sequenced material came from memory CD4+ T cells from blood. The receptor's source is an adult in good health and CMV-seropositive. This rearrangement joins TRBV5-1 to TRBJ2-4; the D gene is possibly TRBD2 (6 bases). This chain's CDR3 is CASRVFVSGDIQYF. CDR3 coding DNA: TGCGCCAGCAGGGTTTTCGTTTCGGGAGACATTCAGTACTTC.